The next 24 T cell receptor beta chains were all read from a single sample in a study of blood T cell repertoires in COVID-19. Assay used: immunoSEQ multiplex PCR; TCRdb lists only in-frame clones, some missing. The repertoire has about 79,000 clones, around nine tenths of them found once; the top ten carry approximately 4.3%. Material: peripheral blood. These TCRs come from a man aged 50-60 years with active COVID-19.

The chain uses TRBV7-2 and TRBJ2-2, with 9 bases fitting TRBD2. The germline CDR1 and CDR2 sequences are SGHTA and FQGNSA. V shed 10 bases, J shed 4 bases, and the junction held 10 bases outside the gene matches. The CDR3 runs to 15 residues. CDR3 in DNA: TGTGCCAACACCCGGCTGGGACTAGCCACCGGGGAGCTGTTTTTT. Its translation: CANTRLGLATGELFF.

CDR3 residues: CASSFPLKRERPPPPDTQYF. DNA of the CDR3: TGTGCCAGCAGTTTCCCGCTAAAGCGGGAGAGGCCCCCCCCGCCAGATACGCAGTATTTT. J is TRBJ2-3 and V is TRBV28; 8 bases match TRBD2. The germline gives CDR1 MDHEN, CDR2 SYDVKM. This CDR3 has 20 amino acids. V gave up 3 bases and J gave up 4 bases; unmatched junction bases: 21. Based on the CDR3 plus reference TRBV28 and TRBJ2-3, the full variable domain is DVKVTQSSRYLVKRTGEKVFLECVQDMDHENMFWYRQDPGLGLRLIYFSYDVKMKEKGDIPEGYSVSREKKERFSLILESASTNQTSMYLCASSFPLKRERPPPPDTQYFGPGTRLTVL.

The chain carries TRBV28 and TRBJ1-4; TRBD1 matches at 11 bases. Trimming removed 5 bases from V and 7 bases from J; junction bases left unmatched: 12. Germline lookup yields CDR1 MDHEN and CDR2 SYDVKM. The length of the CDR3 is 17 residues. The chain's CDR3 is CASSLARAGTGGEKLFF. Here the CDR3 DNA reads TGTGCCAGCAGTCTCGCGCGGGCCGGGACAGGGGGTGAAAAACTGTTTTTT.

The chain is built from TRBV4-1 and TRBJ2-7; 10 positions match TRBD2. V trimming: 0 bases; J trimming: 8 bases; junction bases outside the gene matches: 16. The CDR3 is 18 amino acids. Germline assignment: CDR1 MGHRA and CDR2 YSYEKL. CDR3 protein: CASSQDPPAGTSAHKQYF. CDR3 DNA sequence: TGCGCCAGCAGCCAAGATCCCCCCGCCGGGACTAGCGCACACAAGCAGTACTTC.

This rearrangement joins TRBV3-1 (or the pseudogene TRBV3-2) to TRBJ2-5; 10 bases map to TRBD1. Germline V gene data show CDR1 as LGHDT and CDR2 as YNNKEL (reference sequence). The CDR3 has 14 residues. J was trimmed by 5 bases and V by 5 bases; bases with no gene match: 5. For the CDR3, the DNA is TGTGCCAGCAGCGCCCGGGACAGGGGTGAGACCCAGTACTTC. This encodes CASSARDRGETQYF.

The CDR3: CASSLLRPSSGANVLTF. The CDR3, as DNA: TGTGCCAGCAGTTTGTTGCGGCCTTCCTCTGGGGCCAACGTCCTGACTTTC. V gene TRBV28 combines with J gene TRBJ2-6; D unresolved. CDR3 length equals 17 residues. Trimming pared 3 bases from V and 0 bases from J, leaving 12 bases between. Looked up from germline, CDR1 is MDHEN and CDR2 is SYDVKM.

The chain is built from TRBV19 and TRBJ1-1; TRBD1 is a possible D gene (6 bases). Trimming pared 7 bases from V and 6 bases from J, leaving 18 bases between. This CDR3 is 14 amino acids long. The germline V gene encodes CDR1 LNHDA and CDR2 SQIVND (reference sequence). The CDR3 DNA follows: TGTGCCAGTAAAGAGAGAGGACAGTTCGCTGAAGCTTTCTTT. Translated, it gives CASKERGQFAEAFF.

This rearrangement joins TRBV19 to TRBJ1-4; 9 bases are shared with TRBD1. The CDR3 runs 15 residues. V was clipped by 5 bases and J by 7 bases; unmatched bases: 8. Germline CDR1 LNHDA, CDR2 SQIVND (reference sequence). The CDR3 nucleotides read TGTGCCAGTAGTTCAACCGGGACAGGGTTTGAAAAACTGTTTTTT. The encoded protein is CASSSTGTGFEKLFF.

The rearrangement joins TRBV10-2 to TRBJ2-3; 7 nucleotides line up with TRBD2. V shed 0 bases and J 1 base; nucleotides not matched to a gene: 7. CDR1 is WSHSY and CDR2 is SAAADI in the germline V gene. This CDR3 has 17 amino acids. The chain's CDR3 is CASSESNGAGGTDTQYF. The CDR3 nucleotides read TGCGCCAGCAGTGAGTCGAATGGGGCGGGGGGCACAGATACGCAGTATTTT.

This chain connects TRBV5-1 to TRBJ2-3; 14 nucleotides match TRBD2. CDR3 length: 17 amino acids. V trimming: 0 bases; J trimming: 6 bases; junction bases outside the gene matches: 6. Looked up from germline, CDR1 is SGHRS and CDR2 is YFSETQ. The CDR3 is CASSLVGTSGSSDTQYF. DNA of the CDR3: TGCGCCAGCAGCTTGGTCGGGACTAGCGGGAGTAGCGATACGCAGTATTTT.

The chain carries TRBV3-1 (or the pseudogene TRBV3-2) and TRBJ1-1, with D hard to call. This CDR3 has 13 residues. The germline gives CDR1 LGHDT, CDR2 YNNKEL (reference sequence). V lost 0 bases and J 7 bases, leaving 9 bases between the germline ends. CDR3 amino acids: CASSQDLEGEAFF. The CDR3 nucleotides read TGTGCCAGCAGCCAAGATCTGGAGGGTGAAGCTTTCTTT.

The chain has TRBV2 and TRBJ2-7; D not resolved. V was clipped by 6 bases and J by 2 bases, with 20 bases between them. Germline CDR1 SNHLY, CDR2 FYNNEI. CDR3 length: 16 amino acids. For the CDR3, the DNA is TGTGCCAGCAGGGGCCTCAAGACACTGAAACCCTACGAGCAGTACTTC. It translates to CASRGLKTLKPYEQYF.

This clone was found once. J is TRBJ2-3 and V is TRBV6-6; TRBD1 agrees at 8 bases. The V segment lost 5 bases and the J segment 3 bases; nucleotides outside the gene matches: 7. The CDR3 is 15 residues long. From germline, CDR1 is MNHNY and CDR2 SVGAGI (reference sequence). The CDR3 DNA follows: TGTGCCAGCAGTGGGACGACAGGGGTTACAGATACGCAGTATTTT. As protein: CASSGTTGVTDTQYF.

This sequence joins TRBV18 and TRBJ2-1; 10 nucleotides align to TRBD2. V was clipped by 8 bases and J by 5 bases; unmatched bases: 12. This CDR3 has 16 amino acids. Germline-derived CDR1 and CDR2 are KGHSH and LQKENI. The CDR3 nucleotides read TGTGCCAGCGACAGATCTAGCGGGGGAAAACACAATGAGCAGTTCTTC. Residues: CASDRSSGGKHNEQFF.

The chain employs TRBV7-9 and TRBJ2-1; TRBD2 matches 10 bases. The CDR3 has 15 amino acids. The germline CDR1 and CDR2 sequences are SEHNR and FQNEAQ (reference sequence). Germline trimming cut 5 bases from V and 7 bases from J; bases unmatched to any gene: 8. CDR3 coding DNA: TGTGCCAGCAGCATAAGCGGGAGGGCCAGGAATGAGCAGTTCTTC. This gives the protein CASSISGRARNEQFF.

The V gene is TRBV15, the J gene TRBJ2-7; 8 nucleotides align to TRBD1. The CDR3 contains 15 residues. Germline assignment: CDR1 LNHNV and CDR2 YYDKDF (reference sequence). The J segment lost 7 bases and the V segment lost 3 bases, leaving 11 bases of the junction unmatched. In nucleotides, the CDR3 is TGTGCCACCAGCAGCGACAGACAGGGGTGGCGGGAGCAGTACTTC. This encodes CATSSDRQGWREQYF.

The chain couples TRBV5-1 to TRBJ1-4, with D possibly matching TRBD1 (5 bases). The ends were cut back, 0 bases at V and 7 bases at J, with 13 bases in the middle. CDR1 is SGHRS and CDR2 is YFSETQ in the germline V gene. The CDR3 has 15 amino acids. This CDR3 reads CASSLVTATPEKLFF. The CDR3 nucleotides are TGCGCCAGCAGCTTGGTGACAGCGACACCTGAAAAACTGTTTTTT.

The chain combines TRBV24-1 with TRBJ2-2; D is perhaps TRBD2 (6 bases). This CDR3 comprises 15 residues. The ends were cut back, 1 base at V and 3 bases at J, with 8 bases in the middle. CDR1 and CDR2 from the germline V gene are KGHDR and SFDVKD. The CDR3: CATSDFGGYTGELFF. CDR3 sequence (DNA): TGTGCCACCAGTGATTTTGGGGGGTACACCGGGGAGCTGTTTTTT.

The chain uses TRBV7-3 and TRBJ2-1, with D possibly being TRBD2 (5 bases). Trimming cost V 4 bases and J 10 bases, with 11 bases left between them. The CDR3 runs 12 residues. Looked up from germline, CDR1 is SGHTA and CDR2 is FQGTGA. The CDR3 here is CASSYGPGEQFF. The CDR3 coding sequence is TGTGCCAGCAGCTATGGCCCGGGGGAGCAGTTCTTC.

The V gene is TRBV7-2, the J gene TRBJ1-1; D gene unclear. Germline V gene sequence: CDR1 SGHTA, CDR2 FQGNSA. V was trimmed by 7 bases and J by 1 base, leaving 16 bases between them. CDR3 length: 15 residues. CDR3: CASNPWKEQNTEAFF. The CDR3 DNA is TGTGCCAGCAACCCGTGGAAGGAGCAGAACACTGAAGCTTTCTTT.

This clone has just one count. The genes are TRBV10-3 and TRBJ2-7; possibly TRBD1 for D (6 bases). V was shortened by 3 bases and J by 2 bases, with 17 bases between the two germline ends. CDR3 length: 16 amino acids. Germline V lookup: CDR1 ENHRY, CDR2 SYGVKD. CDR3 sequence (DNA): TGTGCCATCAGTGAAGGGGGAAAGGTCTCCCCCTACGAGCAGTACTTC. Translating it yields CAISEGGKVSPYEQYF.

The rearrangement links TRBV4-3 to TRBJ2-7, with D perhaps matching TRBD1 (5 bases). Germline lookup yields CDR1 LGHNA and CDR2 YSLEER. V dropped 3 bases and J dropped 2 bases, with 11 bases sitting between them. This CDR3 is 14 amino acids long. The CDR3: CASSHRGKTYEQYF. In nucleotides, the CDR3 is TGCGCCAGCAGCCATAGGGGTAAAACCTACGAGCAGTACTTC.

The chain links TRBV28 to TRBJ1-6, with 8 positions matching TRBD1. This CDR3 comprises 14 residues. CDR1 MDHEN and CDR2 SYDVKM come from the germline V gene. Trimming removed 2 bases from V and 10 bases from J; junction bases left unmatched: 4. As DNA, the CDR3 is TGTGCCAGCAGTTTAGGCGGACAGGGCTCACCCCTCCACTTT. Translated: CASSLGGQGSPLHF.

The chain employs TRBV9 and TRBJ2-1; maybe TRBD1 (6 bases). The CDR3 runs to 13 residues. CDR1 SGDLS and CDR2 YYNGEE come from the germline V gene. V was trimmed by 0 bases and J by 8 bases, leaving 9 bases between them. The CDR3 DNA reads as TGTGCCAGCAGCGTAGTAACAGGGTATGAGCAGTTCTTC. It specifies CASSVVTGYEQFF.